This T cell receptor beta chain was recorded in a study of T cell repertoires in cytomegalovirus infection. Study overall: The study used recently identified HLA-C-restricted and well-studied HLA-B-restricted CMV epitopes. Shared public TCR beta signatures pointed to both CMV infection and a matching HLA type. Study observations and caveats: Dominant in the ex vivo response were TCR beta clonotypes restricted by HLA-C and specific for CMV. The cumulative frequency of public TCR beta families identified carriers of CMV plus the relevant HLA.

Comments on this clonotype: Its cognate antigen is unknown.

A single record per CDR3 protein comes from TCRdb applying MiXCR to the reads. The sample contains approximately 500,000 distinct CDR3 sequences, 33% of which appear only once. The length of the CDR3 is 14 residues. With 7 bases clipped from V and 3 bases from J, the junction kept 7 bases outside the gene matches. The input for sequencing was cultured PBMCs, taken from culture after CMV antigen stimulation. This receptor was taken from a human donor in good health (CMV status not recorded). Some clones in this sample may be carry-over from other donors' samples. This chain connects TRBV12-3 or TRBV12-4 to TRBJ2-3, with 7 bases lining up with TRBD2. Written as DNA, the CDR3 is TGTGCCAGCACGGCGGGAGTAAGGACAGATACGCAGTATTTT. This encodes CASTAGVRTDTQYF.